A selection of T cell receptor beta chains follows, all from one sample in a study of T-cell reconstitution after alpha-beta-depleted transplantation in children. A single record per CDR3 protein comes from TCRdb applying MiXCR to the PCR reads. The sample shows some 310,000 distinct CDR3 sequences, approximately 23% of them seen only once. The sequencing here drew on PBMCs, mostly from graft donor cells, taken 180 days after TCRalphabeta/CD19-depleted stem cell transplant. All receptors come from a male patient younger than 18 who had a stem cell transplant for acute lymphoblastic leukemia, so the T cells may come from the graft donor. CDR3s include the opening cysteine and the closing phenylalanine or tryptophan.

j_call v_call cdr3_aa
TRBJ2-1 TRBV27 CASSQYNEQFF
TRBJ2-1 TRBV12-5 CASGFSAGGPPNEQFF
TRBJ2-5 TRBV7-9 CASEAGGPETQYF
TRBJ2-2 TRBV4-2 CASSQGELTSGTGELFF
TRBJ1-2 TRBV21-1 CASSKALSLGGNYGYTF
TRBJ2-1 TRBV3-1 CASSQDPSGTYNEQFF
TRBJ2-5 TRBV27 CASSFLRGATQYF
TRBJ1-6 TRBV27 CASSWGNNSPLHF
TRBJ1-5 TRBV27 CASSPGALYNQPQHF
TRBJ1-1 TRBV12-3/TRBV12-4 CASNHFKGVDTEAFF
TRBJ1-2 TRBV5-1 CASSLTLGTYGYTF
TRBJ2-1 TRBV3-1 CASSQVAGGTNEQFF
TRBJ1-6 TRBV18 CASSPTGYNSPLHF
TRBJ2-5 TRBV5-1 CASSSVPGRKQETQYF